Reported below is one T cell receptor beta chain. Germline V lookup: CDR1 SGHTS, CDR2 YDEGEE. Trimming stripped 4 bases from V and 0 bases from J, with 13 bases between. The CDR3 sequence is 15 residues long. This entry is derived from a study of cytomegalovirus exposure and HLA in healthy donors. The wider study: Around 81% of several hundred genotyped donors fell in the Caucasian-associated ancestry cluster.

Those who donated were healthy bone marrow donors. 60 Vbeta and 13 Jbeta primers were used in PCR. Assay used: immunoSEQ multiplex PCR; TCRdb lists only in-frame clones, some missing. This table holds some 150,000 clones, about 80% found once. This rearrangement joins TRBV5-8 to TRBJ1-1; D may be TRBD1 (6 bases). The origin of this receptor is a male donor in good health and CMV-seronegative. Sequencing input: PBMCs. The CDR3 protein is CASSRAGTLNTEAFF. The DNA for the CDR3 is TGTGCCAGCAGCCGTGCCGGGACATTGAACACTGAAGCTTTCTTT.